These 11 T cell receptor beta chains came from one sample sequenced in a study of control samples from healthy donors and cancer patients. Data came from immunoSEQ multiplex PCR; TCRdb stores just in-frame clones and leaves some out. The sample table includes about 210,000 clones. What was sequenced was blood. The receptors originated from a young woman in good health.

V is TRBV19 and J is TRBJ1-1; 8 nucleotides line up with TRBD1. Germline V CDR1 and CDR2: LNHDA, SQIVND (reference sequence). The trim removed 1 base at V and 2 bases at J, leaving 6 bases unmatched. The CDR3 covers 16 residues. CDR3 coding DNA: TGTGCCAGTAGTATAGGGTGGACAGGGTTAAACACTGAAGCTTTCTTT. This codes for CASSIGWTGLNTEAFF.

CDR3 protein: CASSPRGQVEAFF. CDR3 nucleotides: TGCGCCAGCAGCCCCAGGGGACAGGTTGAAGCTTTCTTT. V gene TRBV4-1 combines with J gene TRBJ1-1, with TRBD1 matching over 8 bases. V dropped 4 bases and J dropped 7; count of bases not matched to a gene: 5. The CDR3 runs 13 residues. In germline, CDR1 is MGHRA, CDR2 YSYEKL.

The V and J genes are TRBV9 and TRBJ1-2, with unresolved D. The CDR3 totals 13 residues. V lost 4 bases to trimming and J lost 1 base, with 8 bases between them. Germline V lookup: CDR1 SGDLS, CDR2 YYNGEE. CDR3 sequence (DNA): TGTGCCAGCAGCCAGGTCCTTAACTATGGCTACACCTTC. It is translated as CASSQVLNYGYTF.

This chain uses TRBV14 with TRBJ1-2; D gene ambiguous. Trimming pared 3 bases from V and 2 bases from J, leaving 4 bases between. The CDR3 has 12 amino acids. Germline assignment: CDR1 SGHDN and CDR2 FVKESK. CDR3 sequence: CASSQENYGYTF. The CDR3 DNA sequence: TGTGCCAGCAGCCAGGAAAACTATGGCTACACCTTC.

The V call is TRBV4-1, the J call TRBJ1-1, with a possible D match to TRBD1 (6 bases). Trimming took 4 bases from V and 1 from J, leaving 10 bases between them. This CDR3 comprises 14 residues. Germline values: CDR1 MGHRA, CDR2 YSYEKL. The DNA for the CDR3 is TGCGCCAGCAGCCTCTGGACAGAGAACACTGAAGCTTTCTTT. This codes for CASSLWTENTEAFF.

The V gene is TRBV7-8, the J gene TRBJ2-7; D possibly uses TRBD1 or TRBD2 (5 bases each). The germline CDR1 and CDR2 sequences are SGHVS and FQNEAQ. Trimming left V 5 bases short and J 2 bases short, with 16 bases between. The CDR3 is 15 amino acids. Written as DNA, the CDR3 is TGTGCCAGCAGCCCTGGGGACCCCGGACCCTACGAGCAGTACTTC. Protein: CASSPGDPGPYEQYF. Full variable domain (missing parts from reference TRBV7-8 and TRBJ2-7): GAGVSQSPRYKVAKRGQDVALRCDPISGHVSLFWYQQALGQGPEFLTYFQNEAQLDKSGLPSDRFFAERPEGSVSTLKIQRTQQEDSAVYLCASSPGDPGPYEQYFGPGTRLTVT.

The J gene is TRBJ1-6, the V gene TRBV27; unclear D gene. This CDR3 region has 15 residues. Germline V gives CDR1 MNHEY, CDR2 SMNVEV (reference sequence). V was clipped by 3 bases and J by 5 bases, with 11 bases between them. The CDR3 DNA reads TGTGCCAGCAGTTTCCTGGATAGCAATAATTCACCCCTCCACTTT. Residues: CASSFLDSNNSPLHF.

This rearrangement joins TRBV10-1 to TRBJ2-1; a weak D match, TRBD2 (6 bases). Per the germline V gene, CDR1 is WNHNN and CDR2 is SYGVQD (reference sequence). Trimming stripped 6 bases from V and 7 bases from J, with 16 bases between. The CDR3 length is 14 residues. In nucleotides, the CDR3 is TGCGCCAGCAGACCCAATTTCGGGGGAAATGAGCAGTTCTTC. Its protein is CASRPNFGGNEQFF.

The chain is built from TRBV2 and TRBJ1-2; D is unclear. V lost 7 bases to trimming and J lost 4 bases, with 13 bases between them. The CDR3 totals 13 residues. Germline CDR1 reads SNHLY; CDR2 reads FYNNEI. The CDR3 spells CASKTLYRYGYTF. CDR3 in DNA: TGTGCCAGCAAAACACTTTACCGCTATGGCTACACCTTC. The full variable domain, with the rest looked up from reference TRBV2 and TRBJ1-2, is EPEVTQTPSHQVTQMGQEVILRCVPISNHLYFYWYRQILGQKVEFLVSFYNNEISEKSEIFDDQFSVERPDGSNFTLKIRSTKLEDSAMYFCASKTLYRYGYTFGSGTRLTVV.

The genes are TRBV30 and TRBJ1-1; possibly TRBD1 for D (6 bases). Germline V gives CDR1 GTSNPN, CDR2 SVGIG (reference sequence). Deletions cut 5 bases from V and 7 bases from J, with 11 bases between. The CDR3 loop spans 11 amino acids. The CDR3 DNA is TGTGCCTGGGACGGACAGAGTGAAGCTTTCTTT. This sequence encodes CAWDGQSEAFF. The full variable domain, with the rest looked up from reference TRBV30 and TRBJ1-1, is SQTIHQWPATLVQPVGSPLSLECTVEGTSNPNLYWYRQAAGRGLQLLFYSVGIGQISSEVPQNLSASRPQDRQFILSSKKLLLSDSGFYLCAWDGQSEAFFGQGTRLTVV.

V is TRBV18 and J is TRBJ1-4, with D perhaps TRBD1 (5 bases). There are 16 residues in the CDR3. Germline CDR1 KGHSH, CDR2 LQKENI. Trimming stripped 6 bases from V and 3 bases from J, with 17 bases between. In nucleotides, the CDR3 is TGTGCCAGCTCCCCCCGCCCAATGGGGCCTAATGAAAAACTGTTTTTT. It yields the protein CASSPRPMGPNEKLFF.